This TCR beta chain came from a study of CD8 T cells in Susac syndrome. When the RNA was reverse transcribed, random hexamers were used with an input of roughly 0.5 to 1 ug. TCRdb re-derived calls from the immunoSEQ multiplex PCR reads in MiXCR, one entry per CDR3 protein. Among some 180,000 distinct CDR3 sequences listed, about 94% were seen once. There are 15 residues in the CDR3. Germline V gives CDR1 SQVTM, CDR2 ANQGSEA. V was clipped by 6 bases and J by 2 bases, with 17 bases between them. V gene TRBV29-1 combines with J gene TRBJ1-5; D may be TRBD1 (6 bases). Material: CD4+ T cells from PBMCs. The source is a human donor in good health. The CDR3 region is CSVVTGTRGNQPQHF. The CDR3, as DNA: TGCAGCGTCGTCACAGGGACGAGGGGCAATCAGCCCCAGCATTTT.